The T cell receptor (beta chain) under discussion was sequenced for a study of T cell changes during pregnancy in multiple sclerosis. Germline assignment: CDR1 MGHDK and CDR2 SYGVNS. With 3 bases removed from V and 9 bases from J, the gap between germline ends came to 12 bases. The CDR3 is made up of 13 amino acids. TCRdb's copy holds only in-frame clones and misses some; the assay was immunoSEQ multiplex PCR. The table lists about 40,000 clones, around nine tenths of them singletons. This chain uses TRBV25-1 with TRBJ1-3; D possibly corresponds to TRBD1 (6 bases). The receptor's source is a female donor in good health, enrolled as a control in a pregnancy study. The sequenced sample was peripheral blood, obtained in the first trimester of pregnancy. The CDR3, as DNA: TGTGCCAGCAGTGACCACAGGGAGGGCACCATATATTTT. Translated, it gives CASSDHREGTIYF.